The 9 T cell receptor beta chains below were found in one sample sequenced in a study of monozygotic twins with cystic fibrosis (dated by TCRdb to about 2021). The library came from the immunoSEQ multiplex PCR assay. TCRdb's version of the immuneACCESS table is confined to in-frame rearrangements and falls short of the full clone set. An unresolved V gene accounts for under half of the shortfall where checked; the remainder is of unknown origin. The table for this sample lists about 23,000 clones; around 97% of them were counted only once. 0.12% to 0.15% of the sample is in the top ten clones. Sequenced sample: blood. Every receptor here comes from a girl aged 5 to 17 with cystic fibrosis.

The chain has TRBV28 and TRBJ1-3; D is unclear. There are 14 residues in the CDR3. Looked up from germline, CDR1 is MDHEN and CDR2 is SYDVKM. Trimming left V 5 bases short and J 2 bases short, with 10 bases between. In nucleotides, the CDR3 is TGTGCCAGCAGTCCCTGGTCACCTGGAAACACCATATATTTT. Translating it yields CASSPWSPGNTIYF.

The rearrangement joins TRBV5-1 to TRBJ2-4; a weak D match, TRBD1 (5 bases). The CDR3 spans 17 residues. CDR1 is SGHRS, CDR2 YFSETQ, per germline. V gave up 0 bases and J gave up 5 bases, with 18 bases separating them. CDR3 sequence reads: CASSLAQALFPENIQYF. In nucleotides, the CDR3 is TGCGCCAGCAGCTTGGCACAGGCCCTATTTCCGGAAAACATTCAGTACTTC.

The chain is built from TRBV15 and TRBJ1-1, with 8 bases aligning to TRBD1. Germline V gives CDR1 LNHNV, CDR2 YYDKDF (reference sequence). The CDR3 length is 15 residues. Trimming cost V 2 bases and J 5 bases; bases outside gene matches: 7. The DNA of the CDR3 is TGTGCCACCAGCAGACGCCGGACAGGGAGAACTGAAGCTTTCTTT. It specifies CATSRRRTGRTEAFF.

The chain couples TRBV29-1 to TRBJ1-2, with a possible D match to TRBD1 (5 bases). V shed 6 bases and J shed 4 bases, with 15 bases lying between them. Looked up from germline, CDR1 is SQVTM and CDR2 is ANQGSEA. The length of the CDR3 is 13 residues. The CDR3 region has the DNA TGCAGCGTCCTCGGGGCAGGACGCTATGGCTACACCTTC. Encoded protein: CSVLGAGRYGYTF.

This clone was picked up a small number of times. The chain carries TRBV7-9 and TRBJ1-1; D unresolved. The V gene's germline CDR1 is SEHNR and CDR2 FQNEAQ (reference sequence). Trimming shortened V by 5 bases and J by 7 bases, and 14 bases separated the two germline ends. CDR3 length equals 13 residues. CDR3 coding DNA: TGTGCCAGCAGCGAGGATGGGTTCGGTGAAGCTTTCTTT. Translated: CASSEDGFGEAFF. The entire variable domain, with the rest obtained from reference TRBV7-9 and TRBJ1-1, is as follows: DTGVSQNPRHKITKRGQNVTFRCDPISEHNRLYWYRQTLGQGPEFLTYFQNEAQLEKSRLLSDRFSAERPKGSFSTLEIQRTEQGDSAMYLCASSEDGFGEAFFGQGTRLTVV.

The rearrangement uses TRBV6-1 and TRBJ2-1; D unclear. The germline gives CDR1 MNHNS, CDR2 SASEGT. The CDR3 sequence is 15 residues long. V dropped 2 bases and J dropped 5 bases, with 13 bases sitting between them. In DNA form, the CDR3 reads TGTGCCAGCAGTGAATGGGGATTAGAAAACAATGAGCAGTTCTTC. Translation: CASSEWGLENNEQFF.

The chain recombines TRBV7-2 with TRBJ2-5; D gene ambiguous. Per germline, CDR1 SGHTA and CDR2 FQGNSA. The CDR3 is 10 residues long. Between the trimmed V and J ends, which lost 5 bases and 4 bases, there was a span of 2 bases. This CDR3 is CASSIETQYF. For the CDR3, the DNA is TGTGCCAGCAGCATAGAGACCCAGTACTTC. Using reference TRBV7-2 and TRBJ2-5 for the parts outside the CDR3, the full variable domain is GAGVSQSPSNKVTEKGKDVELRCDPISGHTALYWYRQSLGQGLEFLIYFQGNSAPDKSGLPSDRFSAERTGGSVSTLTIQRTQQEDSAVYLCASSIETQYFGPGTRLLVL.

V is TRBV4-2 and J is TRBJ2-7; TRBD2 aligns across 11 bases. The CDR3 is made up of 16 amino acids. V shed 0 bases and J 7 bases; nucleotides not matched to a gene: 8. CDR1 and CDR2 from the germline V gene are LGHNA and YNFKEQ. This CDR3 is CASSQDGVAGGLEQYF. The CDR3 DNA reads TGTGCCAGCAGCCAAGACGGCGTAGCGGGAGGGCTAGAGCAGTACTTC.

V is TRBV11-2 and J is TRBJ1-1; weak D call: TRBD1 (6 bases). There are 12 residues in the CDR3. The ends were cut back, 5 bases at V and 5 bases at J, with 9 bases in the middle. Germline CDR1 SGHAT, CDR2 FQNNGV. Here the CDR3 reads CASSTQGTEAFF. The DNA for the CDR3 is TGTGCCAGCAGCACACAGGGAACTGAAGCTTTCTTT. Full variable domain (missing parts from reference TRBV11-2 and TRBJ1-1): EAGVAQSPRYKIIEKRQSVAFWCNPISGHATLYWYQQILGQGPKLLIQFQNNGVVDDSQLPKDRFSAERLKGVDSTLKIQPAKLEDSAVYLCASSTQGTEAFFGQGTRLTVV.